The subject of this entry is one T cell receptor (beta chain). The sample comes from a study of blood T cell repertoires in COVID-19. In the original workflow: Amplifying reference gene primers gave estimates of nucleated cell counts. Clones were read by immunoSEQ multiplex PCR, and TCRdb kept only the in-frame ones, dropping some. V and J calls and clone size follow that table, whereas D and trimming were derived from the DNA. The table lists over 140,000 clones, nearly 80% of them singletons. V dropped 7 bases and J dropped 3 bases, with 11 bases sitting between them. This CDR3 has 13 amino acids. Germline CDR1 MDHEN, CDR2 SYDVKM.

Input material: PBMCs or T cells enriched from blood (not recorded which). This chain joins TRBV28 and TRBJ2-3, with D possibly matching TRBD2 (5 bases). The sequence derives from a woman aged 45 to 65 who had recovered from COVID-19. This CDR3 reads CASTLRGTDTQYF. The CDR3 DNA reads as TGTGCCAGCACCCTTCGCGGGACAGATACGCAGTATTTT. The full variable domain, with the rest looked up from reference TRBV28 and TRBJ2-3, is DVKVTQSSRYLVKRTGEKVFLECVQDMDHENMFWYRQDPGLGLRLIYFSYDVKMKEKGDIPEGYSVSREKKERFSLILESASTNQTSMYLCASTLRGTDTQYFGPGTRLTVL.